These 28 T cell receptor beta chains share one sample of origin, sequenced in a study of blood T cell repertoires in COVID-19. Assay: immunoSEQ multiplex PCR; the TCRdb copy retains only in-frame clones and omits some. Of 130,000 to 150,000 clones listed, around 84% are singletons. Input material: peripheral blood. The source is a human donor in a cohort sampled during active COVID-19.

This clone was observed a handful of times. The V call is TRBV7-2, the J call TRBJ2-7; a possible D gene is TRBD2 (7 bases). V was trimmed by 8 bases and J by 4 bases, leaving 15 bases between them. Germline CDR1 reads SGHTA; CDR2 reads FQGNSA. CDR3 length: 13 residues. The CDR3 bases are TGTGCCAGCGAAGGGGGGGGACGATACGAGCAGTACTTC. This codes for CASEGGGRYEQYF.

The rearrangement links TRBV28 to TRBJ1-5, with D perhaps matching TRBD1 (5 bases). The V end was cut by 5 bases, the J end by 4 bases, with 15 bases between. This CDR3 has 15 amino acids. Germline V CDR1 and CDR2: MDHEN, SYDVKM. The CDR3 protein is CASSGGPGRNQPQHF. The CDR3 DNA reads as TGTGCCAGCAGTGGCGGGCCAGGGAGGAATCAGCCCCAGCATTTT.

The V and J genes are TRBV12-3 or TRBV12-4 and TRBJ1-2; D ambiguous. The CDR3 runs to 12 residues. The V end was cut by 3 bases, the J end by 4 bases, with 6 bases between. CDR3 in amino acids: CASSFGLYGYTF. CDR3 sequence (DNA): TGTGCCAGCAGTTTTGGCCTCTATGGCTACACCTTC.

As DNA, the CDR3 is TGTGCCAGCAGCGTAACGGCGGGCACTGAAGCTTTCTTT. Translating it yields CASSVTAGTEAFF. The V call is TRBV9, the J call TRBJ1-1; D is unclear. Per the germline V gene, CDR1 is SGDLS and CDR2 is YYNGEE. V shed 1 base and J shed 4 bases, with 8 bases lying between them. The CDR3 length is 13 residues.

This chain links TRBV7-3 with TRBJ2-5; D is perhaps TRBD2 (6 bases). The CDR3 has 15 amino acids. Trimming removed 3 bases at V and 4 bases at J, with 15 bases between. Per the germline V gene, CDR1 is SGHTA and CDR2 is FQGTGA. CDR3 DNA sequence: TGTGCCAGCAGCTTGGGACTCACGGGTCGAGAGACCCAGTACTTC. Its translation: CASSLGLTGRETQYF.

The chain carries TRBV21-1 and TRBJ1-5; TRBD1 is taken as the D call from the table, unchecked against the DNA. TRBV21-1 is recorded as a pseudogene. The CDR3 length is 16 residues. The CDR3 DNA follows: TGTGCCAGCAGCAGAAGGGGGAACCCATTCCATCAGCCCCAGCATTTT. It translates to CASSRRGNPFHQPQHF.

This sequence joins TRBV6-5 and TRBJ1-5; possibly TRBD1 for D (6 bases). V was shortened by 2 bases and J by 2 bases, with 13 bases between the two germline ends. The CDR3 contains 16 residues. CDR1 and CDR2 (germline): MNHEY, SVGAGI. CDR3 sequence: CASSYGIRGGNQPQHF. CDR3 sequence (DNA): TGTGCCAGCAGTTACGGGATCAGGGGTGGCAATCAGCCCCAGCATTTT.

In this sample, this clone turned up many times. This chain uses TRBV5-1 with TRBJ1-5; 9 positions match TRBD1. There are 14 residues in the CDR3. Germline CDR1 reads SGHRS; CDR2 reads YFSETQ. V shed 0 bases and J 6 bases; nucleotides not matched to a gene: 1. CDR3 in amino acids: CASSLEGQGQPQHF. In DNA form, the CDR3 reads TGCGCCAGCAGCTTGGAGGGACAGGGTCAGCCCCAGCATTTT.

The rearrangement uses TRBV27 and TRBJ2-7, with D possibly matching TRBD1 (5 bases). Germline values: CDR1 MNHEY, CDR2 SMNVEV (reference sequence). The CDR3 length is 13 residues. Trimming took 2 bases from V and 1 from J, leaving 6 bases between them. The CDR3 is CASSLQGSYEQYF. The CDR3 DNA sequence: TGTGCCAGCAGTTTACAGGGTTCCTACGAGCAGTACTTC.

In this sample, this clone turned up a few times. CDR3 sequence: CASSIFSGGTNEQFF. In nucleotides, the CDR3 is TGTGCCAGTAGTATATTTAGCGGGGGGACTAATGAGCAGTTCTTC. The V call is TRBV19, the J call TRBJ2-1, with 10 bases fitting TRBD2. Unmatched junction bases numbered 5, after V lost 2 bases and J lost 7 bases. The CDR3 is made up of 15 amino acids. Germline assignment: CDR1 LNHDA and CDR2 SQIVND (reference sequence).

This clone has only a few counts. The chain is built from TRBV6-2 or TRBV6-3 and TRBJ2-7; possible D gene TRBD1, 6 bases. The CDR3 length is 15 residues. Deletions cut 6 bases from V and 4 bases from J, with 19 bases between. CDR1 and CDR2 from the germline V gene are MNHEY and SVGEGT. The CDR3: CASSPLWDTGYEQYF. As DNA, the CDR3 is TGTGCCAGCAGCCCCTTATGGGACACCGGTTACGAGCAGTACTTC.

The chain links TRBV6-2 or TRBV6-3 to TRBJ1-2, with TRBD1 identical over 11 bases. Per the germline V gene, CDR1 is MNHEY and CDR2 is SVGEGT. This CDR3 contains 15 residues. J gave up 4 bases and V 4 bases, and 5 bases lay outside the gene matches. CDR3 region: CASSSGQGAIYGYTF. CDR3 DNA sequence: TGTGCCAGCAGTTCCGGACAGGGGGCGATCTATGGCTACACCTTC.

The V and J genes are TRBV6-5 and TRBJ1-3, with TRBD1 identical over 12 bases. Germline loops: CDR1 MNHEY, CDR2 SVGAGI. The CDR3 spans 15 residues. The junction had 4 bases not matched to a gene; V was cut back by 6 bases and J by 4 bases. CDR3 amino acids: CASRGQGAYGNTIYF. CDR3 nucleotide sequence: TGTGCCAGCAGGGGACAGGGGGCTTACGGAAACACCATATATTTT.

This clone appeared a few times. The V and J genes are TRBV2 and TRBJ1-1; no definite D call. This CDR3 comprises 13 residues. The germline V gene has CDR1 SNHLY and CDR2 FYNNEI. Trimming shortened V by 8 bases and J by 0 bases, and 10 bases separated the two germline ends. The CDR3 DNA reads TGTGCCAGCGTCGAGGAGATGAACACTGAAGCTTTCTTT. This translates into CASVEEMNTEAFF.

This CDR3 is CASSLSRGELFF. The CDR3 region has the DNA TGTGCCAGCAGCTTATCGCGCGGGGAGCTGTTTTTT. This sequence joins TRBV7-9 and TRBJ2-2; no definite D call. Germline values: CDR1 SEHNR, CDR2 FQNEAQ (reference sequence). Trimming removed 2 bases at V and 7 bases at J, with 5 bases between. This CDR3 has 12 residues. Complete variable domain (other parts from reference TRBV7-9 and TRBJ2-2): DTGVSQNPRHKITKRGQNVTFRCDPISEHNRLYWYRQTLGQGPEFLTYFQNEAQLEKSRLLSDRFSAERPKGSFSTLEIQRTEQGDSAMYLCASSLSRGELFFGEGSRLTVL.

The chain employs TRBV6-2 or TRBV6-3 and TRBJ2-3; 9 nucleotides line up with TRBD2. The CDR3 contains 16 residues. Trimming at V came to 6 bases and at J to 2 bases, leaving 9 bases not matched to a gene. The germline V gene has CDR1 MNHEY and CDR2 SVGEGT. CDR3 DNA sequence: TGTGCCAGCAGCCTAAGTAGCGGGGGTCTCACAGATACGCAGTATTTT. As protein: CASSLSSGGLTDTQYF.

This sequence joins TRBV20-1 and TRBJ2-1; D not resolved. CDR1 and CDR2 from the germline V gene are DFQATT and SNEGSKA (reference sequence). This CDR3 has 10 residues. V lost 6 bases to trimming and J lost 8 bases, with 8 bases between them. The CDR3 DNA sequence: TGCAGTGCAGCCCGAGATGAGCAGTTCTTC. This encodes CSAARDEQFF.

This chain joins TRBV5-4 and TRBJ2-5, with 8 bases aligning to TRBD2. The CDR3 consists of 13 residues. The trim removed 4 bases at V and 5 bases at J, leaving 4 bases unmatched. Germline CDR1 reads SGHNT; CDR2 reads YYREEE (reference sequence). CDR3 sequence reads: CASSQTGGETQYF. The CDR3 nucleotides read TGTGCCAGCAGCCAGACGGGGGGGGAGACCCAGTACTTC.

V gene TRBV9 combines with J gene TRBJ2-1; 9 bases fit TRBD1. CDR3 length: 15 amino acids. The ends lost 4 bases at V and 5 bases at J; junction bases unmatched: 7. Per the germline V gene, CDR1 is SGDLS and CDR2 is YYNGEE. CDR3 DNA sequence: TGTGCCAGCAGCCACCGGACAGGGGTCAACAATGAGCAGTTCTTC. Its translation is CASSHRTGVNNEQFF.

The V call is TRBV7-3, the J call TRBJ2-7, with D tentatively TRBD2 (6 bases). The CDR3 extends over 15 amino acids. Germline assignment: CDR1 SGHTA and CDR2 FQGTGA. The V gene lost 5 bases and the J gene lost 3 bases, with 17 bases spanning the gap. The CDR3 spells CASSPKSGENYEQYF. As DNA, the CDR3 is TGTGCCAGCAGCCCCAAGTCGGGGGAAAACTACGAGCAGTACTTC.

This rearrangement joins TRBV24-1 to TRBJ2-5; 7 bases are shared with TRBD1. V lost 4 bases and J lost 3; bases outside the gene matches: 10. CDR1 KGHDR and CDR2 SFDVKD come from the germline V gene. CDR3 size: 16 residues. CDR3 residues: CATSDPETGREETQYF. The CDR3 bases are TGTGCCACCAGTGACCCCGAGACAGGGAGAGAAGAGACCCAGTACTTC.

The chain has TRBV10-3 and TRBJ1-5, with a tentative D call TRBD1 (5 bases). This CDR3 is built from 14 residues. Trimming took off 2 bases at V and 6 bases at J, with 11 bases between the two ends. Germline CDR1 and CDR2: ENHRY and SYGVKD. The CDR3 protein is CAISEGRVGQPQHF. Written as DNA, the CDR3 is TGTGCCATCAGTGAGGGCAGGGTAGGTCAGCCCCAGCATTTT.

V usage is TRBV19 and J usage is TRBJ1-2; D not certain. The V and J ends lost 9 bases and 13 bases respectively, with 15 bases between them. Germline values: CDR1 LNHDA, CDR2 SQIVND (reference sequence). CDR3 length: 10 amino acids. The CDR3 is CASGPAIATF. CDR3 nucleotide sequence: TGTGCCAGCGGTCCAGCGATCGCCACCTTC.

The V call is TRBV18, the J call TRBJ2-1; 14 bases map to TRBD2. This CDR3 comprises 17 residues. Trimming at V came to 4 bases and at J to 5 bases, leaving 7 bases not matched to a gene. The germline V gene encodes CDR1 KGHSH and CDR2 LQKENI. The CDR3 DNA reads TGTGCCAGCTCACTTCGGACTAGCGGGGGGACCCACAATGAGCAGTTCTTC. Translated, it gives CASSLRTSGGTHNEQFF.

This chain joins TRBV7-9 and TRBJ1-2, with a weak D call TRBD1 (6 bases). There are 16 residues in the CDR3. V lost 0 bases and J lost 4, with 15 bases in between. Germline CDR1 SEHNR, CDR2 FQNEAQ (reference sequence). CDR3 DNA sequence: TGTGCCAGCAGCTTAGCGACGCAGGGGACCAGCTATGGCTACACCTTC. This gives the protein CASSLATQGTSYGYTF.

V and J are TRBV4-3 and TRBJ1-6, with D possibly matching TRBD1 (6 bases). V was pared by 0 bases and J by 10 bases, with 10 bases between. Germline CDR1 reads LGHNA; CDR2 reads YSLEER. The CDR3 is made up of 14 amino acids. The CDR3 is CASSQDTGNSPLHF. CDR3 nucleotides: TGCGCCAGCAGCCAAGATACAGGGAACTCACCCCTCCACTTT.

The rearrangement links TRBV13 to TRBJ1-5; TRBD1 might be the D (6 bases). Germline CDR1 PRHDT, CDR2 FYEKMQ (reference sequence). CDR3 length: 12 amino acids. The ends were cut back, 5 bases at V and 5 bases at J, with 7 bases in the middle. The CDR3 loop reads CASSQGYQPQHF. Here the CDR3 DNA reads TGTGCCAGCAGCCAGGGGTATCAGCCCCAGCATTTT.

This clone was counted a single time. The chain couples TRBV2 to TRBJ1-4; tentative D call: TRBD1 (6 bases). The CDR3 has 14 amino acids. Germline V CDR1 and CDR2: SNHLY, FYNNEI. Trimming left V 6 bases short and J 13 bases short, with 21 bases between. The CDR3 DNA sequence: TGTGCCAGCAGCCTCCGGGGCGGTAGAGGGGGACTGTTTTTT. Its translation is CASSLRGGRGGLFF.